This is a list of T cell receptor beta chains from one sample in a study of technical replicates of blood from a handful of donors. The protocol was immunoSEQ multiplex PCR, while the TCRdb copy is restricted to in-frame clones and leaves out a portion. Of approximately 92,000 clones in the sample, 95% were seen once. Material for sequencing was T cells isolated from PBMCs. The receptors were gathered from a human donor in good health. Both conserved end residues are part of each CDR3. Each record gives: J gene, clone size, V gene, CDR3 protein. Some rows have no size entry. The others give once, few or many, or a class for an expanded clone.

>TRBJ2-5|once|TRBV2
CASSEGSGRAGKTQYF
>TRBJ2-7|.|TRBV5-4
CASSSGQAAYEQYF
>TRBJ2-3|.|TRBV5-1
CASNIGWGTDTQYF
>TRBJ1-1|.|TRBV28
CASSLNRRQGGTEAFF
>TRBJ1-3|.|TRBV30
CAVGGAAFLGNTIYF
>TRBJ2-5|.|TRBV7-9
CASSQPGQNKETQYF
>TRBJ2-5|.|TRBV19
CASSTRGGAIQETQYF
>TRBJ1-5|once|TRBV12-5
CASGLGTDNQPQHF
>TRBJ1-4|.|TRBV28
CASRSTSGTENEKLFF
>TRBJ1-2|.|TRBV11-2
CASSVSWGQSRGYTF
>TRBJ2-7|.|TRBV4-1
CASSRTTTEQYF
>TRBJ2-5|once|TRBV10-1
CASSEAGEETQYF
>TRBJ2-1|.|TRBV19
CASSSARGAYNEQFF
>TRBJ1-5|.|TRBV30
CAWSEQGDQPQHF
>TRBJ2-1|.|TRBV28
CASSTTGTSSTEQFF
>TRBJ2-7|.|TRBV5-4
CASSLGRDRGEEQYF
>TRBJ2-7|.|TRBV5-4
CASSGYPSGSSYEQYF
>TRBJ2-1|.|TRBV2
CASTSGSYEQFF
>TRBJ1-5|.|TRBV6-4
CASSEGTGGKPQHF
>TRBJ1-2|.|TRBV19
CASSIVVGGNYGYTF
>TRBJ1-1|.|TRBV7-9
CASSSPTANTEAFF
>TRBJ1-1|.|TRBV7-9
CASSLASLAFF
>TRBJ1-5|.|TRBV27
CASSDGTYGSNQPQHF
>TRBJ2-5|.|TRBV5-1
CASSFTGGRETQYF
>TRBJ1-2|.|TRBV6-1
CASSLTGVGGYTF
>TRBJ2-4|.|TRBV19
CASSGRSGTGLSQYF
>TRBJ1-1|.|TRBV5-4
CASSLAIRGTEAFF
>TRBJ1-3|.|TRBV6-1
CASSETGSGNTIYF
>TRBJ1-2|.|TRBV6-5
CASSLTGGEYGYTF
>TRBJ2-7|.|TRBV11-2
CASSPVRGGSRYEQYF
>TRBJ2-7|.|TRBV13
CASSPSTGGAYYEQYF
>TRBJ1-2|.|TRBV7-6
CASSLAESGVYGYTF
>TRBJ2-7|.|TRBV7-9
CASSKPRTGGGYEQYF
>TRBJ1-2|once|TRBV11-3
CASSLAGTPPYGYTF
>TRBJ2-7|.|TRBV23-1
CASTTRLGQQTLYEQYF
>TRBJ1-4|.|TRBV18
CASSQTATNEKLFF
>TRBJ2-3|.|TRBV7-2
CASSFAADTQYF
>TRBJ2-7|.|TRBV6-1
CASSELRSVGGQGGYEQYF
>TRBJ1-2|.|TRBV5-5
CASSLYPQITTGNYGYTF
>TRBJ2-1|once|TRBV7-9
CASSDTASGGDEQFF
>TRBJ2-5|.|TRBV5-1
CASSPTGLETQYF